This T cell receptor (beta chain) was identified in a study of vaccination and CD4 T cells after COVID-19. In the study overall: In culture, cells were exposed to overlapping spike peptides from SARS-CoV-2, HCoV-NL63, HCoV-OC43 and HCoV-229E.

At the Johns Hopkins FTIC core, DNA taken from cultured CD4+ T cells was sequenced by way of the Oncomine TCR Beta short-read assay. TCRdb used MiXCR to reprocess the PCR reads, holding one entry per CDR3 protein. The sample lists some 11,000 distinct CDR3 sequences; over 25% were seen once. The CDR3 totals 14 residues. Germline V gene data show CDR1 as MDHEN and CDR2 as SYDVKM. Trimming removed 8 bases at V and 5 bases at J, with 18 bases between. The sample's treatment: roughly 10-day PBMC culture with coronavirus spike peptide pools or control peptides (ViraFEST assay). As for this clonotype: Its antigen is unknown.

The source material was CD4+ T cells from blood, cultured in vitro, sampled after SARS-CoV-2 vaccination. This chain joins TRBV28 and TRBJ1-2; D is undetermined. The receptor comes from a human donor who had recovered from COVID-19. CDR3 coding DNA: TGTGCCAGCTACTCGCAGCCCATGTCATATGGCTACACCTTC. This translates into CASYSQPMSYGYTF.